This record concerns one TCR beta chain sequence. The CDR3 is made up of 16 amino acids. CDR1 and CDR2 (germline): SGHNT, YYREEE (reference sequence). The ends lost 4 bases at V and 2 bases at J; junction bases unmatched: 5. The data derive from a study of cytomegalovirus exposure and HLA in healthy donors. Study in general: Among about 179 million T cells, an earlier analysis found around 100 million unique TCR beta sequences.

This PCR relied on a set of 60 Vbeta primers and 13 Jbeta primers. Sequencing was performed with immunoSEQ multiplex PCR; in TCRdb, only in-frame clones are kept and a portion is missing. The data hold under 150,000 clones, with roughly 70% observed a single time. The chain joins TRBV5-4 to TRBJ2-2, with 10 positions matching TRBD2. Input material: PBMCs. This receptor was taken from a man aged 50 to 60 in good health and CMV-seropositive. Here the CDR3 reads CASSRSGGFNTGELFF. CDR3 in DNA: TGTGCCAGCAGCCGTAGCGGGGGGTTCAACACCGGGGAGCTGTTTTTT. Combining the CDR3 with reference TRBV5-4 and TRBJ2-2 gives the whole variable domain ETGVTQSPTHLIKTRGQQVTLRCSSQSGHNTVSWYQQALGQGPQFIFQYYREEENGRGNFPPRFSGLQFPNYSSELNVNALELDDSALYLCASSRSGGFNTGELFFGEGSRLTVL.